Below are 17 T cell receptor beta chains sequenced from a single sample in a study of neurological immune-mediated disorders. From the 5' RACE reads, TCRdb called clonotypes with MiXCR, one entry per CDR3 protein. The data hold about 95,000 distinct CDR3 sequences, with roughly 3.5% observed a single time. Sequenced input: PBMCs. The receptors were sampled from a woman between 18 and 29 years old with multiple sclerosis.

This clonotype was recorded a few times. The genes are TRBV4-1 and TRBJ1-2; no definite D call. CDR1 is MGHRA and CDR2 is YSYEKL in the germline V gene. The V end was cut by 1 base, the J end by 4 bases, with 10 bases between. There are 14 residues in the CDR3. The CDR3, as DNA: TGCGCCAGCAGCCAAGCTCCGGTAGGCTATGGCTACACCTTC. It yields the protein CASSQAPVGYGYTF.

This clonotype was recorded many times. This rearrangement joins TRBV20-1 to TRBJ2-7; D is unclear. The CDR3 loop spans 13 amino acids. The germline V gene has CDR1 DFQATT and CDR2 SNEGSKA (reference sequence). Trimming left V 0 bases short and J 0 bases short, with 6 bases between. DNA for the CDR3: TGCAGTGCTAGAGATGGAAGCTCCTACGAGCAGTACTTC. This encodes CSARDGSSYEQYF.

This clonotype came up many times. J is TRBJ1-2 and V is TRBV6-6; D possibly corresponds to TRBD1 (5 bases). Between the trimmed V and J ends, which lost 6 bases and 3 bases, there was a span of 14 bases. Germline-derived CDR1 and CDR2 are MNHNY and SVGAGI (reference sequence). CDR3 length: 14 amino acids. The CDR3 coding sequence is TGTGCCAGCAGGCCTTCAGCCAGGGACTATGGCTACACCTTC. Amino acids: CASRPSARDYGYTF.

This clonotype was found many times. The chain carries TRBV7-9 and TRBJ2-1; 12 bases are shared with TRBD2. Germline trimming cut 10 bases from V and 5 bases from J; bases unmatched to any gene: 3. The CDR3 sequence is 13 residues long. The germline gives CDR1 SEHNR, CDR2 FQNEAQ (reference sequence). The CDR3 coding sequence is TGTGCCAACCTAGCGGGAGGGGACAATGAGCAGTTCTTC. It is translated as CANLAGGDNEQFF.

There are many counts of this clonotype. The CDR3 region is CASSVGPSTDTQYF. The DNA of the CDR3 is TGCGCCAGCAGTGTCGGACCCAGCACAGATACGCAGTATTTT. The chain links TRBV10-2 to TRBJ2-3; D is undetermined. The CDR3 sequence is 14 residues long. CDR1 is WSHSY and CDR2 is SAAADI in the germline V gene. V lost 4 bases and J 0 bases, leaving 8 bases between the germline ends.

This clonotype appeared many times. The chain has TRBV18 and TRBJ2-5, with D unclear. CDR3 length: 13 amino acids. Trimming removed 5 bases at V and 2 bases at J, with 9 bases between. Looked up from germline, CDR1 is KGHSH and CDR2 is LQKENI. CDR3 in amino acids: CASSTTAQETQYF. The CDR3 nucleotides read TGTGCCAGCTCAACGACGGCACAAGAGACCCAGTACTTC.

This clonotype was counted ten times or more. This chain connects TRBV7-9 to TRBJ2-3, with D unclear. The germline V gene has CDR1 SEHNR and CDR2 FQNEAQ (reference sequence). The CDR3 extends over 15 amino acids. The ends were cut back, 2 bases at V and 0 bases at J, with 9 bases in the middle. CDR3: CASSLTLGSTDTQYF. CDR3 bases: TGTGCCAGCAGCTTAACACTGGGCAGCACAGATACGCAGTATTTT.

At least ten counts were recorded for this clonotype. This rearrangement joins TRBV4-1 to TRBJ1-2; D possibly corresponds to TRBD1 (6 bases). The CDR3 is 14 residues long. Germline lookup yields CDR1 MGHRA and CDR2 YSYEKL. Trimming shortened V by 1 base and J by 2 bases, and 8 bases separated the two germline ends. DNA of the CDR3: TGCGCCAGCAGCCAAGCTGGGGGCAACTATGGCTACACCTTC. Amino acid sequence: CASSQAGGNYGYTF.

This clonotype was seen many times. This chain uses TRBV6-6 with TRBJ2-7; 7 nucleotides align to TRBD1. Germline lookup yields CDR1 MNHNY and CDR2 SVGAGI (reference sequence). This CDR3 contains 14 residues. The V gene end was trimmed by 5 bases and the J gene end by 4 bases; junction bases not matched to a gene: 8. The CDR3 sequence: CASSATSTGYEQYF. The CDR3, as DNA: TGTGCCAGCAGTGCCACGTCGACAGGGTACGAGCAGTACTTC.

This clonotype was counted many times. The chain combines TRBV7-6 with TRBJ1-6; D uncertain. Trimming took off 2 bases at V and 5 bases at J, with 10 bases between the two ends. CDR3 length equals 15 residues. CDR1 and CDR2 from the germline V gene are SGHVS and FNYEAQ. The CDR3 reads CASSLQTEHNSPLHF. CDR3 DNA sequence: TGTGCCAGCAGCTTACAGACGGAACATAATTCACCCCTCCACTTT.

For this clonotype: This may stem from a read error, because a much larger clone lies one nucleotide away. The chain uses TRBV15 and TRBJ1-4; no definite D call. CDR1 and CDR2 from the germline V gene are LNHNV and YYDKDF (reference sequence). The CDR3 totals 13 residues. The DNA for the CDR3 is TGTACCACCAGCAGAGTGCCTAATGAAAAACTGTTTTTT. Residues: CTTSRVPNEKLFF.

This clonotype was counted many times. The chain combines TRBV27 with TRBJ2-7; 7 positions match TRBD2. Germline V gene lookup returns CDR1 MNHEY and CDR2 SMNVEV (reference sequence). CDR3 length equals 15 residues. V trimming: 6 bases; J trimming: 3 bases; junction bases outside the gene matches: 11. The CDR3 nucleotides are TGTGCCAGCAGCAAGAGTCAGGCTAGCGGCTACGAGCAGTACTTC. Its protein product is CASSKSQASGYEQYF.

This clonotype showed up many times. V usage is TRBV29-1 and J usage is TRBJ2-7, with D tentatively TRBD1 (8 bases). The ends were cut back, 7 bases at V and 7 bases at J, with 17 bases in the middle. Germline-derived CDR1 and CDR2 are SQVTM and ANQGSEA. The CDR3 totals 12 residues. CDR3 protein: CSGGSDRGEQYF. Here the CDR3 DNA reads TGCAGCGGCGGGAGTGACAGGGGTGAGCAGTACTTC.

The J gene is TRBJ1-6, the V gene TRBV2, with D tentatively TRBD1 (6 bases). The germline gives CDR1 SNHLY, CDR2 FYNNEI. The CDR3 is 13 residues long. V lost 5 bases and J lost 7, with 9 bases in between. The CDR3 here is CASSKGENSPLHF. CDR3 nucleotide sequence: TGTGCCAGCAGTAAGGGGGAGAATTCACCCCTCCACTTT.

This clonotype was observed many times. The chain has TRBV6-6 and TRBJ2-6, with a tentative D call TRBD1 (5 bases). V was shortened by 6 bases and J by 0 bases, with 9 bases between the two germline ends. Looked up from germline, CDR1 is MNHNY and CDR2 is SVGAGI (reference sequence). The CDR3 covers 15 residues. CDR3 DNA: TGTGCCAGCAGCTCCAGGGTCTCTGGGGCCAACGTCCTGACTTTC. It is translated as CASSSRVSGANVLTF.

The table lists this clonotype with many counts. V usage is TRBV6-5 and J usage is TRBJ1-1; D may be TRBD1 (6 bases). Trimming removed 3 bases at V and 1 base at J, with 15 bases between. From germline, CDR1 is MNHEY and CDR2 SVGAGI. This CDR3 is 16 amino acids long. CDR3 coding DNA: TGTGCCAGCAGTTATTCTGCCAGGGGCGCGAACACTGAAGCTTTCTTT. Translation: CASSYSARGANTEAFF.

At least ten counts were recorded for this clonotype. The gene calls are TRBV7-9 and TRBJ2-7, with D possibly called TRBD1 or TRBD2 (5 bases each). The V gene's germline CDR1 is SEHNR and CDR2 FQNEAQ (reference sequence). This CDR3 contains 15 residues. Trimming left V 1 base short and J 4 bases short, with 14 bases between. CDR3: CASSLGFQGPYEQYF. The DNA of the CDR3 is TGTGCCAGCAGCTTAGGGTTCCAGGGACCTTACGAGCAGTACTTC.